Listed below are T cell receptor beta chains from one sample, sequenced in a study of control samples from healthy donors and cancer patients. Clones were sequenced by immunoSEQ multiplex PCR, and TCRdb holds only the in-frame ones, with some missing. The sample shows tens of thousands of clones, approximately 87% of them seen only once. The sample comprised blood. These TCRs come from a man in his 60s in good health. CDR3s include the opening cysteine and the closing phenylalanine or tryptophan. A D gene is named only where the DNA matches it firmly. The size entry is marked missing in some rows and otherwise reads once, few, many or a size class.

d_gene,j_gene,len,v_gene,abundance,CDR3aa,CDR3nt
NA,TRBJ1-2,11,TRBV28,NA,CALQGNYGYTF,TGTGCCTTACAGGGTAACTATGGCTACACCTTC
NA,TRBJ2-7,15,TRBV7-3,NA,CASSFWAGQPYEQYF,TGTGCCAGCAGCTTTTGGGCAGGGCAACCCTACGAGCAGTACTTC
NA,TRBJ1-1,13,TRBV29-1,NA,CSVAAGAGFEAFF,TGCAGCGTTGCCGCGGGGGCCGGATTCGAAGCTTTCTTT
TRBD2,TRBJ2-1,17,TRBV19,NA,CASSILIGTSGVDEQFF,TGTGCCAGTAGTATCCTGATCGGGACTAGCGGCGTGGATGAGCAGTTCTTC
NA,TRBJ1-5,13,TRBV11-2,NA,CASSESGNQPQHF,TGTGCCAGCAGCGAGAGTGGCAATCAGCCCCAGCATTTT
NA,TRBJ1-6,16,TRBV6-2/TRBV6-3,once,CASSYNPGPARGALHF,TGTGCCAGCAGTTACAATCCGGGACCCGCACGTGGGGCCCTCCACTTT
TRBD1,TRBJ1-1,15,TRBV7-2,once,CASSLGTTGGTEAFF,TGTGCCAGCAGCTTAGGGACGACAGGGGGCACTGAAGCTTTCTTT
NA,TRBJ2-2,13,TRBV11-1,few,CASSSRWTGELFF,TGTGCCAGCAGTTCCCGGTGGACCGGGGAGCTGTTTTTT
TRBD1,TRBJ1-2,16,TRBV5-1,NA,CASSSRTGNVVGGYTF,TGCGCCAGCAGCTCCCGGACAGGGAATGTCGTGGGTGGCTACACCTTC
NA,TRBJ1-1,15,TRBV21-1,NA,CASSKGTGMNTEAFF,TGTGCCAGCAGCAAGGGGACGGGTATGAACACTGAAGCTTTCTTT
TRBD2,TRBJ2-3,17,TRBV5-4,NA,CASSLVTSGASTDTQYF,TGTGCCAGCAGCTTGGTCACTAGCGGGGCTAGCACAGATACGCAGTATTTT
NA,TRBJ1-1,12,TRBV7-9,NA,CASSLGRVEAFF,TGTGCCAGCAGCTTAGGACGCGTTGAAGCTTTCTTT
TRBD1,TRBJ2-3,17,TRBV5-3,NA,CARSLPKGGRCTDTQYF,TGTGCCAGAAGCCTCCCCAAAGGGGGCCGGTGCACAGATACGCAGTATTTT
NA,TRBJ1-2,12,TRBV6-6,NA,CASSYAGYGYTF,TGTGCCAGCAGTTATGCGGGTTATGGCTACACCTTC
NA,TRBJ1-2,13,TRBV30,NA,CAWSDPTNYGYTF,TGTGCCTGGAGTGATCCGACTAACTATGGCTACACCTTC
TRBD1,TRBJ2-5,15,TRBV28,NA,CASSGSGQGQETQYF,TGTGCCAGCAGCGGATCGGGACAGGGACAAGAGACCCAGTACTTC
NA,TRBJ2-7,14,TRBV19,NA,CASSIPRPPYEQYF,TGTGCCAGTAGTATCCCCAGGCCCCCCTACGAGCAGTACTTC
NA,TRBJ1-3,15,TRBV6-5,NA,CASSPTGDSGNTIYF,TGTGCCAGCAGTCCTACGGGGGACTCTGGAAACACCATATATTTT
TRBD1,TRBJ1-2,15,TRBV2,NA,CASSESQGVNYGYTF,TGTGCCAGCAGTGAAAGTCAGGGGGTTAACTATGGCTACACCTTC
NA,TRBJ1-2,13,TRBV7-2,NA,CASSLFTGNGYTF,TGTGCCAGCAGCTTATTCACAGGGAACGGCTACACCTTC
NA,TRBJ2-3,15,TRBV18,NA,CASSPTRPSTDTQYF,TGTGCCAGCTCACCGACGAGACCTAGCACAGATACGCAGTATTTT
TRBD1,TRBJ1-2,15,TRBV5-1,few,CASSLAEVAGGGYTF,TGCGCCAGCAGCTTGGCCGAAGTGGCAGGGGGTGGCTACACCTTC
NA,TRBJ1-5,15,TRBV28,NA,CASSREGGGNQPQHF,TGTGCCAGCAGTCGGGAGGGCGGCGGCAATCAGCCCCAGCATTTT
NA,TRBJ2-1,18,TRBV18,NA,CASSPSLGQTGSYNEQFF,TGTGCCAGCTCACCATCTCTCGGACAGACCGGCTCCTACAATGAGCAGTTCTTC
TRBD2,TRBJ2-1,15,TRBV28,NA,CASTGLAGGHNEQFF,TGTGCCAGCACCGGACTAGCGGGAGGCCACAATGAGCAGTTCTTC
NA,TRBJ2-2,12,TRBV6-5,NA,CASSYGTGELFF,TGTGCCAGCAGTTACGGTACCGGGGAGCTGTTTTTT
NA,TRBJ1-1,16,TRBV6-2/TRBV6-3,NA,CASSYPGGYRSTEAFF,TGTGCCAGCAGTTACCCTGGCGGCTACCGGAGCACTGAAGCTTTCTTT
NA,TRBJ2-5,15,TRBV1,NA,CTSSQSTALEETQYF,TGCACCAGCAGCCAGAGTACGGCTCTGGAGGAGACCCAGTACTTC
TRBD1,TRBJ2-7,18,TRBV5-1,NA,CASSLGGSFRQGAYEQYF,TGCGCCAGCAGCTTAGGGGGGTCCTTTAGACAGGGGGCCTACGAGCAGTACTTC
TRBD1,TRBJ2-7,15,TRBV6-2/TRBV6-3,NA,CASSTPGTGRNEQYF,TGTGCCAGCAGTACCCCCGGGACAGGGCGCAACGAGCAGTACTTC
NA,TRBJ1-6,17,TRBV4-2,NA,CASSPLRAGSYNSPLHF,TGTGCCAGCAGCCCTCTACGGGCGGGCTCCTATAATTCACCCCTCCACTTT
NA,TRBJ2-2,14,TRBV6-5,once,CASSTTRNTGELFF,TGTGCCAGCAGTACCACTCGGAACACCGGGGAGCTGTTTTTT
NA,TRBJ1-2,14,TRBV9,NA,CASSAQGGSYGYTF,TGTGCCAGCAGCGCACAGGGAGGGAGCTATGGCTACACCTTC
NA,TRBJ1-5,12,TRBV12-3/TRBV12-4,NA,CASSLGSQPQHF,TGTGCCAGCAGTCTGGGGAGTCAGCCCCAGCATTTT
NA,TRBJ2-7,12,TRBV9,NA,CASSPRGYEQYF,TGTGCCAGCAGCCCGCGAGGTTACGAGCAGTACTTC
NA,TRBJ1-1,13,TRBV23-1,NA,CASSPPGNTEAFF,TGCGCCAGCAGTCCCCCGGGGAACACTGAAGCTTTCTTT
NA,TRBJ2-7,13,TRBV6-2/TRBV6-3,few,CASSYGHLYEQYF,TGTGCCAGCAGTTACGGTCATCTCTACGAGCAGTACTTC
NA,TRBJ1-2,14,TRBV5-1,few,CASSPGRRTDGYTF,TGCGCCAGCAGCCCAGGGAGAAGAACCGATGGCTACACCTTC
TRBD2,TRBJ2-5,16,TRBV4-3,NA,CASSPTSGGPGETQYF,TGCGCCAGCAGCCCGACTAGCGGGGGCCCGGGAGAGACCCAGTACTTC
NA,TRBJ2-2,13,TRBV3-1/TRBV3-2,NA,CASSQVNTGELFF,TGTGCCAGCAGCCAAGTCAACACCGGGGAGCTGTTTTTT
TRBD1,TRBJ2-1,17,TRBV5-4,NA,CASSNGVGGVLYNEQFF,TGTGCCAGCAGCAACGGGGTAGGGGGCGTCTTATACAATGAGCAGTTCTTC
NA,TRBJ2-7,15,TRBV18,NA,CASSPPSLRGDEQYF,TGTGCCAGCTCACCACCGTCTCTCAGGGGGGACGAGCAGTACTTC
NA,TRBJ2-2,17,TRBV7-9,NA,CASSHRGGGLRAGELFF,TGTGCCAGCAGCCACCGAGGTGGGGGGCTCAGGGCCGGGGAGCTGTTTTTT
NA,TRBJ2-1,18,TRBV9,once,CASSPTPLTSSGENEQFF,TGTGCCAGCAGCCCCACACCGCTGACTAGTAGTGGTGAGAATGAGCAGTTCTTC